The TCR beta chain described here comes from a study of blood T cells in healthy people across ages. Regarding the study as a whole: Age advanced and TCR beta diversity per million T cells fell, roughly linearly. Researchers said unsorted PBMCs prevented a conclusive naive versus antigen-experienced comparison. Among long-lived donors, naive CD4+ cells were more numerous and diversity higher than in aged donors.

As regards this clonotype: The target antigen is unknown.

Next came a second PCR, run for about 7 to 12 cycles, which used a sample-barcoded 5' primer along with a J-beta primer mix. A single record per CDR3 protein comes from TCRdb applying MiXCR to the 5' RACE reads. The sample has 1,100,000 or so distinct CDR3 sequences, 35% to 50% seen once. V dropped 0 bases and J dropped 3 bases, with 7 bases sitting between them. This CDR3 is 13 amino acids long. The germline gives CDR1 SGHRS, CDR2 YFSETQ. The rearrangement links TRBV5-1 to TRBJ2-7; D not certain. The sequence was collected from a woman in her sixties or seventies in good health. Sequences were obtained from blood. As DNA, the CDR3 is TGCGCCAGCAGCTTGGACTACCACTACGAGCAGTACTTC. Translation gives CASSLDYHYEQYF.